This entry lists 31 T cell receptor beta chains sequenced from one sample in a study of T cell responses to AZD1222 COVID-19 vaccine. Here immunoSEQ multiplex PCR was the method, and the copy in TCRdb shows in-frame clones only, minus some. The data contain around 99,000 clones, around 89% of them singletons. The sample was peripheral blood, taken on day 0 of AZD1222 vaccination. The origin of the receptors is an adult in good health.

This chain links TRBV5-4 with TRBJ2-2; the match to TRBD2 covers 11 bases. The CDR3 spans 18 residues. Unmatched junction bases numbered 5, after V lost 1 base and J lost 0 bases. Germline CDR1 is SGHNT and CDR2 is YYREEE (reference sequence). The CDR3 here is CASSLKGLADPNTGELFF. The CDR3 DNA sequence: TGTGCCAGCAGCTTGAAGGGACTAGCGGATCCGAACACCGGGGAGCTGTTTTTT.

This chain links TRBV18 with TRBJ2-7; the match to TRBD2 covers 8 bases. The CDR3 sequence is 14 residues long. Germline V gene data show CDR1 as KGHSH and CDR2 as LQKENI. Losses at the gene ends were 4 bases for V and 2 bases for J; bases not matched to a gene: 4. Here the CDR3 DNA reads TGTGCCAGCTCACAACTAGCGGCCCCCTACGAGCAGTACTTC. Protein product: CASSQLAAPYEQYF. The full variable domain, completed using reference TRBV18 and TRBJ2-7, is NAGVMQNPRHLVRRRGQEARLRCSPMKGHSHVYWYRQLPEEGLKFMVYLQKENIIDESGMPKERFSAEFPKEGPSILRIQQVVRGDSAAYFCASSQLAAPYEQYFGPGTRLTVT.

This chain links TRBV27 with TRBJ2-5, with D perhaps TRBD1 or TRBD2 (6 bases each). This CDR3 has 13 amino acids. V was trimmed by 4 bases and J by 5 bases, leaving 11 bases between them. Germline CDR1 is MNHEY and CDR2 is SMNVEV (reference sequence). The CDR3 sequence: CASSSRRGETQYF. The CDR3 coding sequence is TGTGCCAGCAGTTCCAGGAGGGGGGAGACCCAGTACTTC.

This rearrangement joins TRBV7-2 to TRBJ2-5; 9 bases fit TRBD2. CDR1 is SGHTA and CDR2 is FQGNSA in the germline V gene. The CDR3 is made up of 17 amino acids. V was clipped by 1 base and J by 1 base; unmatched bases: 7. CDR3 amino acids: CASSLVLGLASQETQYF. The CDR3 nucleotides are TGTGCCAGCAGCTTAGTTCTGGGACTAGCATCCCAAGAGACCCAGTACTTC.

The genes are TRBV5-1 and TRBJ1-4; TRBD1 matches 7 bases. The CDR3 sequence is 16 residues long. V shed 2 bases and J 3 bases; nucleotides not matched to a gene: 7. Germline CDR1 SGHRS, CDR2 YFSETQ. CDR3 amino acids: CASSLTTGVPNEKLFF. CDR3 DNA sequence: TGCGCCAGCAGCTTAACCACAGGGGTCCCTAATGAAAAACTGTTTTTT.

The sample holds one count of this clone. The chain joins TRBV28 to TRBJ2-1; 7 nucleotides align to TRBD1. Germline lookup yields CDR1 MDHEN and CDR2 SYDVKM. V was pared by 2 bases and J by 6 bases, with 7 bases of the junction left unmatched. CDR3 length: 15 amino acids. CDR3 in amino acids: CASSLGSGGSNEQFF. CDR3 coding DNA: TGTGCCAGCAGTTTAGGTTCAGGGGGATCCAATGAGCAGTTCTTC.

CDR3 residues: CASSAGTGVRSPLHF. The DNA of the CDR3 is TGTGCCAGCAGTGCTGGGACAGGGGTAAGATCACCCCTCCACTTT. V usage is TRBV27 and J usage is TRBJ1-6, with 10 positions matching TRBD1. Trimming at V came to 5 bases and at J to 10 bases, leaving 8 bases not matched to a gene. Germline V gene data show CDR1 as MNHEY and CDR2 as SMNVEV (reference sequence). The CDR3 consists of 15 residues.

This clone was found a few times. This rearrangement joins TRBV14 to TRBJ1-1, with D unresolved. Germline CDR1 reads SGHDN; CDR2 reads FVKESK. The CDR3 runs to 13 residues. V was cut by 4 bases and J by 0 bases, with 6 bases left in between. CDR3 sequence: CASSPSMNTEAFF. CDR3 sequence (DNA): TGTGCCAGCAGCCCATCCATGAACACTGAAGCTTTCTTT. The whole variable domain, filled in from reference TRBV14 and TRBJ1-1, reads EAGVTQFPSHSVIEKGQTVTLRCDPISGHDNLYWYRRVMGKEIKFLLHFVKESKQDESGMPNNRFLAERTGGTYSTLKVQPAELEDSGVYFCASSPSMNTEAFFGQGTRLTVV.

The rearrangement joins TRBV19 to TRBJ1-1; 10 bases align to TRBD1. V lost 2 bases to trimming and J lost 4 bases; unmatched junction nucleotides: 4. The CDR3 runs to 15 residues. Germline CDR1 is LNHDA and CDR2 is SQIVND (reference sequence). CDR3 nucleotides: TGTGCCAGTAGTATAAGGACAGGGGGATTCACTGAAGCTTTCTTT. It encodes CASSIRTGGFTEAFF.

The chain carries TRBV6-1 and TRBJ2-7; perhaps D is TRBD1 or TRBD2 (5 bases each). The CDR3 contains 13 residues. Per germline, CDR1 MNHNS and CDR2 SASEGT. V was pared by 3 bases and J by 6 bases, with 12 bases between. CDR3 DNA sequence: TGTGCCAGCAGTGAGAGGTCGGGGCTCGAGCAGTACTTC. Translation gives CASSERSGLEQYF.

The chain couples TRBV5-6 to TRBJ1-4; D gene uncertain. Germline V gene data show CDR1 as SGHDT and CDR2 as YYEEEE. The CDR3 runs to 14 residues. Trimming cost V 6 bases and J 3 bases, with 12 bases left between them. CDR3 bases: TGTGCCAGCACTCCTGGTGGGGCTAATGAAAAACTGTTTTTT. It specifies CASTPGGANEKLFF. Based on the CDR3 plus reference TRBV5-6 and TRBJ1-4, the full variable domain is DAGVTQSPTHLIKTRGQQVTLRCSPKSGHDTVSWYQQALGQGPQFIFQYYEEEERQRGNFPDRFSGHQFPNYSSELNVNALLLGDSALYLCASTPGGANEKLFFGSGTQLSVL.

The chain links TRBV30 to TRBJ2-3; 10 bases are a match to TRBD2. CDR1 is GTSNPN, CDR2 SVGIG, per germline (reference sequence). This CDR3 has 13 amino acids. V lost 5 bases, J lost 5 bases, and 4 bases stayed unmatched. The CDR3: CAWSGLAVDTQYF. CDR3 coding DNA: TGTGCCTGGTCAGGACTAGCGGTAGATACGCAGTATTTT.

CDR3 bases: TGTGCCAGCAACTCCTTAGCGGGGGATATTTACGAGCAGTACTTC. This translates into CASNSLAGDIYEQYF. The V call is TRBV7-9, the J call TRBJ2-7, with 9 nucleotides matching TRBD2. From germline, CDR1 is SEHNR and CDR2 FQNEAQ (reference sequence). The CDR3 contains 15 residues. V gave up 7 bases and J gave up 4 bases; unmatched junction bases: 11. Full variable domain (missing parts from reference TRBV7-9 and TRBJ2-7): DTGVSQNPRHKITKRGQNVTFRCDPISEHNRLYWYRQTLGQGPEFLTYFQNEAQLEKSRLLSDRFSAERPKGSFSTLEIQRTEQGDSAMYLCASNSLAGDIYEQYFGPGTRLTVT.

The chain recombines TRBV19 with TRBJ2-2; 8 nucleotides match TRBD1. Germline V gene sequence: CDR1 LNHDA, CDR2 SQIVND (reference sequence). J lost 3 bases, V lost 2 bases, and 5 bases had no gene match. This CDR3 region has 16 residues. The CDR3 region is CASSIRGRGHTGELFF. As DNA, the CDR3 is TGTGCCAGTAGTATAAGAGGCAGGGGGCACACCGGGGAGCTGTTTTTT.

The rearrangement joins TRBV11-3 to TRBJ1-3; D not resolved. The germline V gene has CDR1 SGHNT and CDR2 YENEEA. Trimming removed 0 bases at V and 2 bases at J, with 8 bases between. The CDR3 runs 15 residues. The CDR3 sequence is CASSLDAGTGNTIYF. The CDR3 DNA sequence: TGTGCCAGCAGCTTAGACGCGGGGACTGGAAACACCATATATTTT.

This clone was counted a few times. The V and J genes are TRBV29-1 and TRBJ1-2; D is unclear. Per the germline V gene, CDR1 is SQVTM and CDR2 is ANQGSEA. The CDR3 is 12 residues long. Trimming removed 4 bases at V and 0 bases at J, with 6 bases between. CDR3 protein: CSVGKSNYGYTF. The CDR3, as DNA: TGCAGCGTTGGAAAGTCTAACTATGGCTACACCTTC.

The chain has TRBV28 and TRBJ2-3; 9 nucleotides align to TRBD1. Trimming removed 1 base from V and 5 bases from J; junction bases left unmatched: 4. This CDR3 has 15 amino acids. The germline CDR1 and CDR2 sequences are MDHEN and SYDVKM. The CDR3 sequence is CASSLLHRGQDTQYF. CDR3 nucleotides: TGTGCCAGCAGTTTATTGCACAGGGGGCAAGATACGCAGTATTTT.

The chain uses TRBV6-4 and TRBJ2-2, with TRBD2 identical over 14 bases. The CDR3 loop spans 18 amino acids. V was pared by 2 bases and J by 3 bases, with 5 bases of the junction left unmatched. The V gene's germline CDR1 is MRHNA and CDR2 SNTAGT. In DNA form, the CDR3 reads TGTGCCAGCAGTGACGGGACTAGCGGGAGCGGGGACACCGGGGAGCTGTTTTTT. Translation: CASSDGTSGSGDTGELFF.

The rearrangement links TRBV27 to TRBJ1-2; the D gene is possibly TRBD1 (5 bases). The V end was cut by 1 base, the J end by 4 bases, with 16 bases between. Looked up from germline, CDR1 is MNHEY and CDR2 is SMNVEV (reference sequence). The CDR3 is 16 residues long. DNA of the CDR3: TGTGCCAGCAGTTTATTAGAGTCACAGGTGGGCTATGGCTACACCTTC. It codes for CASSLLESQVGYGYTF.

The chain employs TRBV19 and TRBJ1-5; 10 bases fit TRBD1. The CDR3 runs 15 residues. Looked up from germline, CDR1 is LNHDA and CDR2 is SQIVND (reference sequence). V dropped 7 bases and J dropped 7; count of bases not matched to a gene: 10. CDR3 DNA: TGTGCCAGTACGGTCTCGACAGGGGGCGGACAGCCCCAGCATTTT. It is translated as CASTVSTGGGQPQHF.

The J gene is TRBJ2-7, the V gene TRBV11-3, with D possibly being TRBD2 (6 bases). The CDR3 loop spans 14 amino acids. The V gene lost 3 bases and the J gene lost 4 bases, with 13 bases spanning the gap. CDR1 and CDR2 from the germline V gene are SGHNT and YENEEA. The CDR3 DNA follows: TGTGCCAGCAGCTTCGGGGGACGTCAGTACGAGCAGTACTTC. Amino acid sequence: CASSFGGRQYEQYF.

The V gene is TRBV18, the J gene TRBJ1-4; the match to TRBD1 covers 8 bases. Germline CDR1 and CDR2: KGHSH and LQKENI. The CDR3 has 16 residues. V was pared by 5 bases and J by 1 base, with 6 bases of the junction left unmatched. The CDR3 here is CASSNGQGETNEKLFF. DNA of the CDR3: TGTGCCAGCTCAAACGGACAGGGTGAAACTAATGAAAAACTGTTTTTT.

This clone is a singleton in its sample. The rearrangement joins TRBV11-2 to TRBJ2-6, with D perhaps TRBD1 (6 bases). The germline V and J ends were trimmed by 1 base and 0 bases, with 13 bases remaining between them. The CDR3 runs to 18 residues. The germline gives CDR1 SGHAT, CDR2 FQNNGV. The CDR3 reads CASSLVTGQSSGANVLTF. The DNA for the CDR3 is TGTGCCAGCAGCTTAGTAACGGGACAAAGCTCTGGGGCCAACGTCCTGACTTTC.

In DNA, the CDR3 is TGTGCCAGTAGTTCGCGAGGGACAATAGCCAAAAACATTCAGTACTTC. Encoded protein: CASSSRGTIAKNIQYF. The chain recombines TRBV19 with TRBJ2-4; the D gene is possibly TRBD1 (6 bases). CDR1 and CDR2 (germline): LNHDA, SQIVND (reference sequence). CDR3 length equals 16 residues. Trimming removed 5 bases from V and 0 bases from J, with 14 bases in between. The whole variable domain, remainder taken from reference TRBV19 and TRBJ2-4, is DGGITQSPKYLFRKEGQNVTLSCEQNLNHDAMYWYRQDPGQGLRLIYYSQIVNDFQKGDIAEGYSVSREKKESFPLTVTSAQKNPTAFYLCASSSRGTIAKNIQYFGAGTRLSVL.

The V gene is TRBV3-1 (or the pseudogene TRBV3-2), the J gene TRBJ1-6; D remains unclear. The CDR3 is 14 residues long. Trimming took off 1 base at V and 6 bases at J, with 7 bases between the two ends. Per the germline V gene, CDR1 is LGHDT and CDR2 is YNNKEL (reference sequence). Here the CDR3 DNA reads TGTGCCAGCAGCCAAGTCGGTTTTAATTCACCCCTCCACTTT. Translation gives CASSQVGFNSPLHF.

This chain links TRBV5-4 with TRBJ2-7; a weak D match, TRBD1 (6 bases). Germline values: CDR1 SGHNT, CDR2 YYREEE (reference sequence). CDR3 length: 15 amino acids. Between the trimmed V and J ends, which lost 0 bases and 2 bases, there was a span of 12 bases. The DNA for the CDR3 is TGTGCCAGCAGCTTGGAACTGGACAGTCCCTACGAGCAGTACTTC. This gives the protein CASSLELDSPYEQYF.

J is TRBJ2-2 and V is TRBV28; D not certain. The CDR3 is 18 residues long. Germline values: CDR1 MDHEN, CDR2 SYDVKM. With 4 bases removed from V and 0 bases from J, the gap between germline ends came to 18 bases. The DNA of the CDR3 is TGTGCCAGCAGTTCCGGCAGGACCTATCAGCCGAACACCGGGGAGCTGTTTTTT. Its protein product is CASSSGRTYQPNTGELFF.

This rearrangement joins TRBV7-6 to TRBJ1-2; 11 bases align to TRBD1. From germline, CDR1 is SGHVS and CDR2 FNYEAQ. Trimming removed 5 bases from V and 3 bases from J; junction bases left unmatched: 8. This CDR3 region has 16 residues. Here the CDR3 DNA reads TGTGCCAGCAGCACGCCCGGGACAGGGGGGGACTATGGCTACACCTTC. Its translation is CASSTPGTGGDYGYTF.

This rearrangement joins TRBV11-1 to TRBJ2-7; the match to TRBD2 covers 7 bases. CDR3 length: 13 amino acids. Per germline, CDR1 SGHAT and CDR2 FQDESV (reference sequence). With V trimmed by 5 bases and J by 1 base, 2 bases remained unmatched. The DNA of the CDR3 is TGTGCCAGCAGCCCCGGGGGGTCCTACGAGCAGTACTTC. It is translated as CASSPGGSYEQYF. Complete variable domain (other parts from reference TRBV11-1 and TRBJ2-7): EAEVAQSPRYKITEKSQAVAFWCDPISGHATLYWYRQILGQGPELLVQFQDESVVDDSQLPKDRFSAERLKGVDSTLKIQPAELGDSAMYLCASSPGGSYEQYFGPGTRLTVT.

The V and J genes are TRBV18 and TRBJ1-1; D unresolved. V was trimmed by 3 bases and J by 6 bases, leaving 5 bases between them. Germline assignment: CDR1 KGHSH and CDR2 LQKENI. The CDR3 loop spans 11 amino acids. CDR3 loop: CASSPKAEAFF. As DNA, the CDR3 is TGTGCCAGCTCACCCAAAGCTGAAGCTTTCTTT.

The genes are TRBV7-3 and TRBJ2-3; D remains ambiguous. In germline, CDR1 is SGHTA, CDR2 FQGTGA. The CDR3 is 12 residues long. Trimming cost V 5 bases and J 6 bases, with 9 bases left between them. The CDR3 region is CASSPNSDTQYF. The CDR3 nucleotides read TGTGCCAGCAGCCCCAACTCTGATACGCAGTATTTT.